Included here is one T cell receptor beta chain sequence, with context. The CDR3 is 11 amino acids. The germline V and J ends were trimmed by 5 bases and 3 bases, with 5 bases remaining between them. This record comes from a study of control samples from healthy donors and cancer patients. The assay was immunoSEQ multiplex PCR, and TCRdb's table has in-frame clones only and misses some. The sample includes about 190,000 clones, over 80% of them seen just once. This clonotype originated in a young man in good health. The chain has TRBV12-3 or TRBV12-4 and TRBJ2-7; D gene unclear. Material for sequencing was blood. CDR3 nucleotides: TGTGCCAGCAGTATTAGCTACGAGCAGTACTTC. It is translated as CASSISYEQYF.